This T cell receptor beta chain came from a study of blood T cell repertoires in COVID-19. Study in general: Nucleic acid was either cDNA or gDNA, and it came from T cells, B-cell-depleted T cells, or PBMCs.

Data came from immunoSEQ multiplex PCR; TCRdb stores just in-frame clones and leaves some out. The sample carries some 120,000 clones, approximately 87% recorded once. The CDR3 runs 13 residues. V dropped 6 bases and J dropped 5 bases, with 16 bases sitting between them. Germline V lookup: CDR1 SQVTM, CDR2 ANQGSEA. The material sequenced was peripheral blood. The TCR originated in a man aged 50 or older with acute or convalescent COVID-19. The V call is TRBV29-1, the J call TRBJ1-1, with D possibly matching TRBD1 (6 bases). The chain's CDR3 is CSVKGEGGTEAFF. The CDR3 coding sequence is TGCAGCGTAAAGGGGGAGGGGGGAACTGAAGCTTTCTTT.